This record looks at one T cell receptor (beta chain) sequence and its context. No antigen is known for it. Base qualities are not provided; no much larger clone lies one nucleotide away. The CDR3, from cysteine to phenylalanine, totals 13 residues. Only CDR3 DNA is held: 39 bases, read in frame from base 1. V drops 7 bases and J drops 1 base, leaving 10 bases in between. According to the germline V gene, CDR1 reads ENHRY and CDR2 reads SYGVKD. The data derive from a study of T cell repertoires in cytomegalovirus infection (dated by TCRdb to between 2018 and 2021). Study-level background: Donor HLA type was relevant to the analysis, because carriage of CMV infection together with the matching HLA type was indicated by public TCR beta signatures. What the research found in general, with its limitations: The ex vivo response was dominated by HLA-C-restricted CMV-specific TCR beta clonotypes, which also provided the single most frequent clonotype in two of eight donors. Carriers of CMV infection plus the relevant HLA type were discriminated by the cumulative frequency of public TCR beta family members in the study cohort and in an independent approximately 350-donor cohort.

The listed sequencing device is Illumina HiSeq 1500. TCRdb handled the public reads itself, with Q25 trimming in fastp and clone calling in MiXCR, and kept productive beta chains. Identical CDR3 protein sequences are pooled into one entry, listed with their most common genes and DNA. In all, the sample holds roughly 760,000 distinct CDR3 sequences, and less than 40% of those were seen once. In total, the top ten clones hold around 3% of the sample. This chain is built from TRBV10-3 and TRBJ1-1, with the D gene not confidently named. The sample taken for sequencing was PBMCs. This clonotype originated in a human donor in good health (CMV status not recorded). Some clones in this sample may be carry-over from other donors' samples. The encoded CDR3 is CAIKGQENTEAFF. The DNA is TGTGCCATCAAGGGTCAAGAGAACACTGAAGCTTTCTTT.